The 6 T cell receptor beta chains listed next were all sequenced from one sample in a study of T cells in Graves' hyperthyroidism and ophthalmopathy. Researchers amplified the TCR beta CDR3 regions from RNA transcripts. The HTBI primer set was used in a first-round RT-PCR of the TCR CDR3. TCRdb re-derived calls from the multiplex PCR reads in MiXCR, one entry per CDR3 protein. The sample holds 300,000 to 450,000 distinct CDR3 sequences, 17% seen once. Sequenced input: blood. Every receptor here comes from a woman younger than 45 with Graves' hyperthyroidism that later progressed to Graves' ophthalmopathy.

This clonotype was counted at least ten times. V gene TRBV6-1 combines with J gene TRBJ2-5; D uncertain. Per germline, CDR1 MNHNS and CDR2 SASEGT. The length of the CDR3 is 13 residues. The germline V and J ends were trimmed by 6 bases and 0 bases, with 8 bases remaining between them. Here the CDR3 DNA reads TGTGCCAGCAGCAGTACGTACCAAGAGACCCAGTACTTC. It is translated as CASSSTYQETQYF.

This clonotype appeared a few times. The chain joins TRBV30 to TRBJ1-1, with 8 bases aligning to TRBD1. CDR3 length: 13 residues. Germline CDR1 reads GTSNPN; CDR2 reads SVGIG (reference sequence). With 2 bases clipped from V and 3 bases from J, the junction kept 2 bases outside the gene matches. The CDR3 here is CAWSTGGDTEAFF. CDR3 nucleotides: TGTGCCTGGAGTACAGGGGGGGACACTGAAGCTTTCTTT.

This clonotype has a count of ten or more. Here the CDR3 reads CASRDRGTGTRYEQYF. The CDR3 nucleotides read TGTGCCAGCAGGGATCGCGGGACAGGTACACGGTACGAGCAGTACTTC. This sequence joins TRBV27 and TRBJ2-7, with TRBD1 identical over 8 bases. The CDR3 runs 16 residues. Germline assignment: CDR1 MNHEY and CDR2 SMNVEV (reference sequence). Losses at the gene ends were 6 bases for V and 4 bases for J; bases not matched to a gene: 14.

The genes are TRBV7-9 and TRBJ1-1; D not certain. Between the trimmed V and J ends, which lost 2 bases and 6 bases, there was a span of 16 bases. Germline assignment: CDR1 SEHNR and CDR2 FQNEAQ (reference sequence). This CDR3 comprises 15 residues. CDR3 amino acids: CASSLRPSLNPEAFF. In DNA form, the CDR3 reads TGTGCCAGCAGCTTAAGGCCATCGTTAAATCCTGAAGCTTTCTTT.

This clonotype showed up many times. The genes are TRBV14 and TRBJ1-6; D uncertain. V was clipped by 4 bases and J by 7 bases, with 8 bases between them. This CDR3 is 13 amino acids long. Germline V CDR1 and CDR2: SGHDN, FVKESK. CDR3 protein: CASSLQINSPLHF. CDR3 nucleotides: TGTGCCAGCAGCCTTCAAATCAATTCACCCCTCCACTTT.

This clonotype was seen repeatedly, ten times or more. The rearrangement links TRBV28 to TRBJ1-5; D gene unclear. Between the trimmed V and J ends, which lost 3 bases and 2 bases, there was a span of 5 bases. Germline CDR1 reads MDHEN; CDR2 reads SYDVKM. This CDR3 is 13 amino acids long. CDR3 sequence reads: CASSFRRNQPQHF. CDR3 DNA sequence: TGTGCCAGCAGTTTTAGGCGCAATCAGCCCCAGCATTTT. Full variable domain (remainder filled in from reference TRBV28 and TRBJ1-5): DVKVTQSSRYLVKRTGEKVFLECVQDMDHENMFWYRQDPGLGLRLIYFSYDVKMKEKGDIPEGYSVSREKKERFSLILESASTNQTSMYLCASSFRRNQPQHFGDGTRLSIL.